These T cell receptor beta chains were read from a single sample in a study of shared clonotypes between healthy human individuals. Profiled with immunoSEQ multiplex PCR; TCRdb holds only in-frame clones, not every one. The repertoire holds roughly 2.5 million clones, around 94% seen once, with around 0.14% in the top ten. The sequencing sample was made of naive CD4+ T cells sorted from blood. The receptors were gathered from a young man in good health. CDR3s include the opening cysteine and the closing phenylalanine or tryptophan. Each record gives: J gene, D gene, V gene, CDR3 protein, CDR3 DNA. A D gene is named only where the DNA matches it firmly.

TRBJ2-3 | TRBD2 | TRBV7-2 | CASSRTTSATSTDTQYF | TGTGCCAGCAGCCGTACAACTAGCGCTACTAGCACAGATACGCAGTATTTT
TRBJ1-2 | TRBD1 | TRBV30 | CAWSVLGGEEYGYTF | TGTGCCTGGAGTGTACTAGGGGGCGAGGAGTATGGCTACACCTTC
TRBJ2-7 | . | TRBV30 | CAWSLEGSSYEQYF | TGTGCCTGGAGTTTGGAGGGTAGCTCCTACGAGCAGTACTTC
TRBJ1-4 | . | TRBV7-7 | CASSPGPTNEKLFF | TGTGCTAGCAGCCCAGGGCCAACTAATGAAAAACTGTTTTTT
TRBJ1-1 | . | TRBV6-5 | CASSARGTEAFF | TGTGCCAGCAGTGCCCGGGGGACTGAAGCTTTCTTT
TRBJ1-1 | . | TRBV5-1 | CASSSVGRGTEAFF | TGCGCCAGCAGCTCAGTGGGGCGTGGCACTGAAGCTTTCTTT
TRBJ1-1 | TRBD1 | TRBV30 | CAWANRGREAFF | TGTGCCTGGGCAAACAGGGGCCGGGAAGCTTTCTTT
TRBJ1-2 | . | TRBV5-4 | CASSLATGISYTF | TGTGCCAGCAGCTTGGCCACAGGGATAAGCTACACCTTC
TRBJ2-3 | . | TRBV7-8 | CASSLGPYPGTDTQYF | TGTGCCAGCAGCTTGGGCCCATACCCAGGCACAGATACGCAGTATTTT
TRBJ2-4 | TRBD2 | TRBV7-2 | CASSQVGTSGRSPIQYF | TGTGCCAGCAGCCAAGTCGGGACTAGCGGGAGGAGTCCCATTCAGTACTTC
TRBJ2-3 | . | TRBV2 | CASRRGGGTGDTQYF | TGTGCCAGCAGAAGGGGGGGCGGGACTGGGGATACGCAGTATTTT